Listed here are 5 T cell receptor beta chains from one sample, sequenced in a study of control samples from healthy donors and cancer patients. The method was immunoSEQ multiplex PCR; TCRdb's version includes in-frame clones alone and lacks a portion of them. The sample has some 150,000 clones, roughly 95% seen once; the top ten hold 1%. Specimen: blood. These receptors all stem from a woman in her 30s in good health.

Remarks on this clone: This specimen includes other DNA sequences encoding the same CDR3. V usage is TRBV24-1 and J usage is TRBJ2-2; D is ambiguous. The germline V and J ends were trimmed by 4 bases and 5 bases, with 4 bases remaining between them. The CDR3 has 12 residues. CDR1 is KGHDR and CDR2 is SFDVKD in the germline V gene. CDR3 coding DNA: TGTGCCACCAGTGACTCAACCGGGGAGCTGTTTTTT. Amino acids: CATSDSTGELFF.

This CDR3 reads CASSLTSGSYEQFF. The CDR3 coding sequence is TGTGCCAGTAGCTTAACTAGCGGGAGTTACGAGCAGTTCTTC. This chain links TRBV19 with TRBJ2-1; 11 bases are shared with TRBD2. Germline assignment: CDR1 LNHDA and CDR2 SQIVND (reference sequence). The junction had 8 bases not matched to a gene; V was cut back by 6 bases and J by 10 bases. The CDR3 has 14 residues.

V gene TRBV10-1 combines with J gene TRBJ2-3; perhaps TRBD2 as D (6 bases). In germline, CDR1 is WNHNN, CDR2 SYGVQD (reference sequence). Trimming removed 0 bases at V and 9 bases at J, with 16 bases between. The CDR3 is made up of 15 amino acids. The CDR3 sequence is CASSESRRGGKTQYF. CDR3 nucleotide sequence: TGCGCCAGCAGTGAGTCCCGGCGCGGAGGGAAAACGCAGTATTTT.

This sequence joins TRBV2 and TRBJ1-5, with 11 bases matching TRBD1. V trimming: 7 bases; J trimming: 7 bases; junction bases outside the gene matches: 9. Germline CDR1 reads SNHLY; CDR2 reads FYNNEI. This CDR3 has 15 residues. The CDR3 DNA follows: TGTGCCAGCACGTTCGGACAGGGGGCTTGGCAGCCCCAGCATTTT. It is translated as CASTFGQGAWQPQHF.

The chain carries TRBV28 and TRBJ1-4; D call uncertain. This CDR3 comprises 18 residues. The germline gives CDR1 MDHEN, CDR2 SYDVKM. Trimming took 1 base from V and 5 from J, leaving 20 bases between them. The CDR3 reads CASSLYRKGWQLNEKLFF. The CDR3 DNA reads TGTGCCAGCAGTTTATACCGAAAAGGCTGGCAGTTAAATGAAAAACTGTTTTTT.